This T cell receptor (beta chain) was recovered during a study of CD8 T cells in ankylosing spondylitis. Overall study findings and caveats: Blood of patients with ankylosing spondylitis appeared to be characterized by a TCR beta motif of several highly homologous variants. Within matched ankylosing spondylitis synovial fluid, disease-linked clones were reportedly significantly enriched. In reactive arthritis synovial fluid and blood, some motif variants had been reported before.

In making TCR beta libraries, quantitative 5'-RACE with molecular barcodes was used. Using its own MiXCR run on the 5' RACE reads, TCRdb lists one record per CDR3 protein. The sample yields more than 650,000 distinct CDR3 sequences, roughly 10% seen once. This clonotype was observed a handful of times. Its antigen is not identified. Germline CDR1 and CDR2: SGHVS and FNYEAQ. Trimming removed 5 bases from V and 4 bases from J, with 17 bases in between. This CDR3 region has 15 residues. The sequence was collected from a male donor with ankylosing spondylitis. Sequenced input: blood, either unsorted or a sorted T cell fraction (not recorded which). J is TRBJ2-5 and V is TRBV7-6, with D unclear. The chain's CDR3 is CASSPPASGPETQYF. The CDR3 DNA reads TGTGCCAGCAGCCCACCCGCCTCCGGGCCAGAGACCCAGTACTTC. The full variable domain, completed using reference TRBV7-6 and TRBJ2-5, is GAGVSQSPRYKVTKRGQDVALRCDPISGHVSLYWYRQALGQGPEFLTYFNYEAQQDKSGLPNDRFSAERPEGSISTLTIQRTEQRDSAMYRCASSPPASGPETQYFGPGTRLLVL.